This TCR beta chain is from a study of regulatory T cells in long-lasting Graves disease. Study-wide context: Antithyroid drugs had been taken under 3 months by newly diagnosed Graves' patients. Whole-study findings and limits: Analyses excluded thyroid tissue, covering peripheral blood alone. Under persistent disease, TRBV28, TRBJ1-2 and TRBJ2-5 were used preferentially.

The V and J ends lost 0 bases and 5 bases, in that order; junction bases with no gene match: 6. The CDR3 loop spans 16 amino acids. Germline CDR1 reads MGHRA; CDR2 reads YSYEKL. Of note for this clonotype: The target antigen is unknown.

CDR3-region Arm-PCR and iRepertoire HTBI primers produced the TCR beta libraries. Each CDR3 protein gets one entry after TCRdb re-called the multiplex PCR reads with MiXCR. Of 500,000 or so distinct CDR3 sequences detected, roughly 17% appear once; the ten largest clones hold less than 15%. The time point is: newly diagnosed GD, antithyroid drugs for less than 3 months. Researchers made the TCR library from RNA that was extracted from PBMCs. These data were likewise used in another study, on T cells in Graves' hyperthyroidism and ophthalmopathy. From that second work: The HTBI primer set served for first-round RT-PCR of the TCR CDR3.

The TCR sequence derives from a man between 35 and 55 years old with Graves disease. Sequencing was performed on peripheral blood mononuclear cells (PBMCs), taken at new diagnosis, from a patient treated with antithyroid drugs. This chain connects TRBV4-1 to TRBJ1-4; 7 bases map to TRBD1. CDR3: CASSQDVQGGNEKLFF. CDR3 sequence (DNA): TGCGCCAGCAGCCAAGATGTCCAGGGGGGGAATGAAAAACTGTTTTTT.